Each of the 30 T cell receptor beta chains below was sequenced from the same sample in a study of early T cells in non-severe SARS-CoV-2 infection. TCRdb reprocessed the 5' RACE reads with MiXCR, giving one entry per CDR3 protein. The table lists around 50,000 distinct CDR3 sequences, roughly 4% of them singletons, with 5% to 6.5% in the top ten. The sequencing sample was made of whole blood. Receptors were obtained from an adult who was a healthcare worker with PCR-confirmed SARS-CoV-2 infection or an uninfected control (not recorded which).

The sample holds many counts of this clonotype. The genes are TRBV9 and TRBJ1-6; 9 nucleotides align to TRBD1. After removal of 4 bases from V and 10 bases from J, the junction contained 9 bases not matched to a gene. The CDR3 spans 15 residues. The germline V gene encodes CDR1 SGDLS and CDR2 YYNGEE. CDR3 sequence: CASSPRTGDESPLHF. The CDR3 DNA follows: TGTGCCAGCAGCCCTAGGACAGGGGACGAATCACCCCTCCACTTT.

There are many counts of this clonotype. The CDR3: CATSRGGELFF. CDR3 in DNA: TGTGCCACCTCCCGCGGCGGGGAGCTGTTTTTT. The V and J genes are TRBV24-1 and TRBJ2-2; D remains unclear. CDR1 is KGHDR, CDR2 SFDVKD, per germline. This CDR3 has 11 amino acids. Trimming left V 9 bases short and J 7 bases short, with 8 bases between.

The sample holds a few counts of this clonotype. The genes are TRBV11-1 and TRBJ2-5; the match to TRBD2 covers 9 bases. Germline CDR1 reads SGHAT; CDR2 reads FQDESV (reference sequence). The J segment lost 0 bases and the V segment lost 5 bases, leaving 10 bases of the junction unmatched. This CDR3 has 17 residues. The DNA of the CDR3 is TGTGCCAGCAGCGCGTGGACTAGCGCAACGTACCAAGAGACCCAGTACTTC. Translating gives CASSAWTSATYQETQYF.

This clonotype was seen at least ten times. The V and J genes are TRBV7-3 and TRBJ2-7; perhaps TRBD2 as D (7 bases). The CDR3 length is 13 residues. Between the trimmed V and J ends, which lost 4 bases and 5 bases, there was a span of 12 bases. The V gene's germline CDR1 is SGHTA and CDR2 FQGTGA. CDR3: CASSSQGGDEQYF. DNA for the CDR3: TGTGCCAGCAGCTCACAGGGAGGGGACGAGCAGTACTTC. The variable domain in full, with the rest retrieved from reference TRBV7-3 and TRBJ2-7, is GAGVSQTPSNKVTEKGKYVELRCDPISGHTALYWYRQSLGQGPEFLIYFQGTGAADDSGLPNDRFFAVRPEGSVSTLKIQRTERGDSAVYLCASSSQGGDEQYFGPGTRLTVT.

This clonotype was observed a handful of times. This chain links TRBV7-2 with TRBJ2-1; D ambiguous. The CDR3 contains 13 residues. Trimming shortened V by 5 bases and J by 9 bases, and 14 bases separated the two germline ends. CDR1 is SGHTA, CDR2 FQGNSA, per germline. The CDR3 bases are TGTGCCAGCAGCCCCCCCCCTGCGAGTGAGCAGTTCTTC. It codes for CASSPPPASEQFF.

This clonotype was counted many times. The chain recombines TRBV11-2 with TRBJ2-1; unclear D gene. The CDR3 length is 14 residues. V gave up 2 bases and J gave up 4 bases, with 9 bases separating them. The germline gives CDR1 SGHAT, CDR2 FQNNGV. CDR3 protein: CASSLLGLYNEQFF. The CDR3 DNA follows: TGTGCCAGCAGCTTACTGGGGTTATACAATGAGCAGTTCTTC. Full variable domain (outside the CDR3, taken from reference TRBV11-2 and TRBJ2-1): EAGVAQSPRYKIIEKRQSVAFWCNPISGHATLYWYQQILGQGPKLLIQFQNNGVVDDSQLPKDRFSAERLKGVDSTLKIQPAKLEDSAVYLCASSLLGLYNEQFFGPGTRLTVL.

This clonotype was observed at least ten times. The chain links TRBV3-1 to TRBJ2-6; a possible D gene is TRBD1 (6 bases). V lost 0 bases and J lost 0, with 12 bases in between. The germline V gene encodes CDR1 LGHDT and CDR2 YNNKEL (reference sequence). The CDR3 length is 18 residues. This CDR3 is CASSQEHWGLSGANVLTF. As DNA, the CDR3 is TGTGCCAGCAGCCAAGAGCATTGGGGGCTCTCTGGGGCCAACGTCCTGACTTTC.

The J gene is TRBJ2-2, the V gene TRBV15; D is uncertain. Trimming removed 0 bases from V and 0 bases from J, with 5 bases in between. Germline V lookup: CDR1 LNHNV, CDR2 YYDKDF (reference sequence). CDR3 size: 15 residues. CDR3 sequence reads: CATSRDYPNTGELFF. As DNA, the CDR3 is TGTGCCACCAGCAGAGATTACCCGAACACCGGGGAGCTGTTTTTT.

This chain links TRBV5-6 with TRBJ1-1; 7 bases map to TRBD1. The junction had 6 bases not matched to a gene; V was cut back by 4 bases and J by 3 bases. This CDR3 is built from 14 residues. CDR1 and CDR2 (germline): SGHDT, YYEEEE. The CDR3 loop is CASSLQGSHTEAFF. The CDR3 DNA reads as TGTGCCAGCAGCCTACAGGGGTCGCACACTGAAGCTTTCTTT.

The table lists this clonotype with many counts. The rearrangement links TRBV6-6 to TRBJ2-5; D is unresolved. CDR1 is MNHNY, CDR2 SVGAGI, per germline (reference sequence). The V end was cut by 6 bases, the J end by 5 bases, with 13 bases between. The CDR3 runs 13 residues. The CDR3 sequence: CASSPVLGETQYF. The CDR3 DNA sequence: TGTGCCAGCAGCCCGGTTCTGGGGGAGACCCAGTACTTC.

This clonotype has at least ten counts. CDR3 DNA sequence: TGTGCCAGCAGTTACTCCCGGACTAGAAGCTACGAGCAGTACTTC. This codes for CASSYSRTRSYEQYF. The rearrangement uses TRBV6-2 or TRBV6-3 and TRBJ2-7; 7 bases are a match to TRBD2. Germline V gene data show CDR1 as MNHEY and CDR2 as SVGEGT. With 0 bases clipped from V and 3 bases from J, the junction kept 5 bases outside the gene matches. This CDR3 has 15 amino acids.

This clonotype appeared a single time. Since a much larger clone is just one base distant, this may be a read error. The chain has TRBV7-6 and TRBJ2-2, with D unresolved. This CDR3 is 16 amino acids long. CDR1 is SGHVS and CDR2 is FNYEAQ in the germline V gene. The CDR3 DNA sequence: TGTGTCAGCAGCTTAGTAATCGCCGGGCTCGGCGGGGAGCTGTTTTTT. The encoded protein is CVSSLVIAGLGGELFF.

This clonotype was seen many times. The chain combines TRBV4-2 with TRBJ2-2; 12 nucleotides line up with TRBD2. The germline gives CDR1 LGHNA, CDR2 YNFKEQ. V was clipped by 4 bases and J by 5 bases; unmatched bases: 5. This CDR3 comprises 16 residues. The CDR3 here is CASSRSGTSGTGELFF. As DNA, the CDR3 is TGTGCCAGCAGCCGTTCCGGGACTAGCGGGACCGGGGAGCTGTTTTTT.

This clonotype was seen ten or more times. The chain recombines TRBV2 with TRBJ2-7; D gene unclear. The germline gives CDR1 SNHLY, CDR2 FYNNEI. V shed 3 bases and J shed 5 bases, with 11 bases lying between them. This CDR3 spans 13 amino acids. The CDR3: CASSDAPKNEQYF. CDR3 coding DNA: TGTGCCAGCAGTGACGCCCCAAAGAACGAGCAGTACTTC. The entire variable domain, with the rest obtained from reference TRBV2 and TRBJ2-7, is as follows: EPEVTQTPSHQVTQMGQEVILRCVPISNHLYFYWYRQILGQKVEFLVSFYNNEISEKSEIFDDQFSVERPDGSNFTLKIRSTKLEDSAMYFCASSDAPKNEQYFGPGTRLTVT.

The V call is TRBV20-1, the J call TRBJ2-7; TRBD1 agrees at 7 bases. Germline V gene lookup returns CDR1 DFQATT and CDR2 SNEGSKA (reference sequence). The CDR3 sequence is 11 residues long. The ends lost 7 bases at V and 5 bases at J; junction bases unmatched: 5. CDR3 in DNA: TGCAGTGGAGACAGGGTGGACGAGCAGTACTTC. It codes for CSGDRVDEQYF.

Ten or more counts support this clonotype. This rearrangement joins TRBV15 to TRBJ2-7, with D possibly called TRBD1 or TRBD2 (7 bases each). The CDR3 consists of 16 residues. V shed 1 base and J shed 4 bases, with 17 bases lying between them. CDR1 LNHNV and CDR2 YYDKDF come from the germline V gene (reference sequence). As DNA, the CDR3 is TGTGCCACCAGCAGAGCGATGGGAGGGGGCCATTACGAGCAGTACTTC. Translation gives CATSRAMGGGHYEQYF.

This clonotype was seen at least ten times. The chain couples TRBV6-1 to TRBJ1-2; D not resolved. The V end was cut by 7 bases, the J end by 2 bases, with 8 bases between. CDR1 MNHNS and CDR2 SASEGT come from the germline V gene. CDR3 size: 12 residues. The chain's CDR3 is CASTSRNYGYTF. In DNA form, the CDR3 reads TGTGCCAGCACAAGTCGGAACTATGGCTACACCTTC.

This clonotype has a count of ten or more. The DNA of the CDR3 is TGTGCCATCAGTGATGTGTATATGGATGGCTACACCTTC. It codes for CAISDVYMDGYTF. The chain links TRBV10-3 to TRBJ1-2; D ambiguous. Between the trimmed V and J ends, which lost 3 bases and 6 bases, there was a span of 11 bases. CDR1 and CDR2 from the germline V gene are ENHRY and SYGVKD. The CDR3 covers 13 residues.

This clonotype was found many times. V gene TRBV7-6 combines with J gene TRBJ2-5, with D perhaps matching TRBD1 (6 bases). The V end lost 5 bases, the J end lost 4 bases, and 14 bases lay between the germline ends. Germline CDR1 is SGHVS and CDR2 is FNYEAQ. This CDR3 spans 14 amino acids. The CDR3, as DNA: TGTGCCAGCAGCCGACAGGAACAGGGAGAGACCCAGTACTTC. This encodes CASSRQEQGETQYF.

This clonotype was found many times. CDR3 residues: CASSDGSSNSPLHF. The CDR3 nucleotides read TGCGCCAGCAGTGATGGGTCTTCCAATTCACCCCTCCACTTT. The J gene is TRBJ1-6, the V gene TRBV10-2; D gene uncertain. The CDR3 sequence is 14 residues long. Germline V lookup: CDR1 WSHSY, CDR2 SAAADI. The V gene lost 3 bases and the J gene lost 7 bases, with 10 bases spanning the gap.

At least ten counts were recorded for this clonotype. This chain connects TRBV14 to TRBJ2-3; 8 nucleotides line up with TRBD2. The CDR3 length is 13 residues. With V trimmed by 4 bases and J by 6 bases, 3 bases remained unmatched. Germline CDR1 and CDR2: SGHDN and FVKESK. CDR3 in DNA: TGTGCCAGCAGCCGCCGACTAGCGGATACGCAGTATTTT. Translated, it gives CASSRRLADTQYF.

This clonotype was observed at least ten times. CDR3 loop: CASREHSNYEQYF. Here the CDR3 DNA reads TGTGCCAGCAGAGAACATAGTAACTACGAGCAGTACTTC. The V gene is TRBV27, the J gene TRBJ2-7; the D is unclear. Trimming removed 6 bases from V and 3 bases from J, with 12 bases in between. Looked up from germline, CDR1 is MNHEY and CDR2 is SMNVEV (reference sequence). There are 13 residues in the CDR3.

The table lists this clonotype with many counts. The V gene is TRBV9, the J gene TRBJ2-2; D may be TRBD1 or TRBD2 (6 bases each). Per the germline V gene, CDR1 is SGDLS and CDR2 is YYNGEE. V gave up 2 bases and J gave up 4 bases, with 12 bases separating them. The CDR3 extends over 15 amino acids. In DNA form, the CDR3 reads TGTGCCAGCAGCGTGAGGGGGGATGCCACCGGGGAGCTGTTTTTT. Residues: CASSVRGDATGELFF. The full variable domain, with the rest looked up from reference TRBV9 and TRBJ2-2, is DSGVTQTPKHLITATGQRVTLRCSPRSGDLSVYWYQQSLDQGLQFLIQYYNGEERAKGNILERFSAQQFPDLHSELNLSSLELGDSALYFCASSVRGDATGELFFGEGSRLTVL.

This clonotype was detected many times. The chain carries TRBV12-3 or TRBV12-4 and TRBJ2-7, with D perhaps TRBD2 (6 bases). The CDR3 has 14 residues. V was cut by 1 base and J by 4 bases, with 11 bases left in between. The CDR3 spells CASSLVVSGYEQYF. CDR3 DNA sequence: TGTGCCAGCAGTTTAGTCGTTAGCGGATACGAGCAGTACTTC.

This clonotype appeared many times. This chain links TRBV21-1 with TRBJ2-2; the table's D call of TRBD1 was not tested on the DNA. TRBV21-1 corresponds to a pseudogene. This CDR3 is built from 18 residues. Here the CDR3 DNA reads TGTGCCAGCCGCTATGGGGGATCCTCGGGACAAAACACCGGGGAGCTGTTTTTT. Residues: CASRYGGSSGQNTGELFF.

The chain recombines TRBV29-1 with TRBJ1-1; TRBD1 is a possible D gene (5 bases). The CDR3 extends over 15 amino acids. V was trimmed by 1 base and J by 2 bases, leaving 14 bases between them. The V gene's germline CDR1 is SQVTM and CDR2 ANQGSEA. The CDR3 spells CSVEGGGVINTEAFF. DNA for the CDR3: TGCAGCGTTGAAGGTGGAGGGGTCATAAACACTGAAGCTTTCTTT.

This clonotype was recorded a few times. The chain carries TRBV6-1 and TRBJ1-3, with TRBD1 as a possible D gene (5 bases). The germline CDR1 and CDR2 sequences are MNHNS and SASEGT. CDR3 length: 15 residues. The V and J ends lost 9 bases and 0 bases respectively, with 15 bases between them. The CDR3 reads CASREMGGSGNTIYF. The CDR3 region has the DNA TGTGCCAGTCGAGAAATGGGGGGCTCTGGAAACACCATATATTTT.

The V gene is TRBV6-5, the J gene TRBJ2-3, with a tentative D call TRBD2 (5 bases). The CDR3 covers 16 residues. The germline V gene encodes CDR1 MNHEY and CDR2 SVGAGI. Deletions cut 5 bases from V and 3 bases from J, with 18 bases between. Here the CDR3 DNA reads TGTGCCAGCAGTCGCTTGACTACCCTAGAGACAGATACGCAGTATTTT. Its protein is CASSRLTTLETDTQYF.

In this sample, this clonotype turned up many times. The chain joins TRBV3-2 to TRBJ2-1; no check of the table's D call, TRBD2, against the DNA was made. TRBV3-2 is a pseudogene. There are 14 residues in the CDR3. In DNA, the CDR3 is TGTGCCAGCAGCCAAGATCGCCTCCACAATGAGCAGTTCTTC. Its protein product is CASSQDRLHNEQFF.

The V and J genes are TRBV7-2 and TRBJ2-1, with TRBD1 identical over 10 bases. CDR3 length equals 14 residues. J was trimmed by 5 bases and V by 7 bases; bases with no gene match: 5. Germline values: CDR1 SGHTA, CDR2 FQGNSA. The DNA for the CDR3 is TGTGCCAGCACATGGGACAGGGGCAACAATGAGCAGTTCTTC. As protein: CASTWDRGNNEQFF.